This T cell receptor (beta chain) was identified during a study of T cells in Graves' hyperthyroidism and ophthalmopathy. Trimming took off 8 bases at V and 1 base at J, with 20 bases between the two ends. In germline, CDR1 is MDHEN, CDR2 SYDVKM. The length of the CDR3 is 16 residues. Study-wide points: The majority of expanded thyroid clonotypes above 0.001 also appeared in blood.

With regard to this clonotype: Its antigen is not identified.

RNA transcripts yielded amplified TCR beta CDR3 regions. A set of HTBI primers served as the primers for a first-round RT-PCR of the TCR CDR3. TCRdb fed the multiplex PCR reads into MiXCR, producing one record per CDR3 protein. This sample yields almost 250,000 distinct CDR3 sequences, of which roughly a quarter are seen a single time; approximately 35% belongs to the top ten. The sequence derives from a middle-aged woman with Graves' ophthalmopathy. Sample: blood. J is TRBJ2-5 and V is TRBV28; D may match TRBD1 or TRBD2 (5 bases each). The CDR3 bases are TGTGCCAGCTTCTCTCCCTTTGGGACGGGCCAAGAGACCCAGTACTTC. Translation gives CASFSPFGTGQETQYF.